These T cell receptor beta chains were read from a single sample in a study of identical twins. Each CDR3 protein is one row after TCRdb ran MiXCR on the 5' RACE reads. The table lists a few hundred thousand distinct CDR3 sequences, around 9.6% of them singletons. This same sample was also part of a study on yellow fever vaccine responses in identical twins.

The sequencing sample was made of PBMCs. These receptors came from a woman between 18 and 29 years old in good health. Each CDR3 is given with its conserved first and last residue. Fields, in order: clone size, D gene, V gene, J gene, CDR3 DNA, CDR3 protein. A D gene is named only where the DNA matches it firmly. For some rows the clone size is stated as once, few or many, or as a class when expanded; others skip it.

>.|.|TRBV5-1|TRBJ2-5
TGCGCCAGCAGCCCGGTTGCGTCGGAGACCCAGTACTTC
CASSPVASETQYF
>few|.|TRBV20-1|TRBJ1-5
TGCAGTGCTAGTCAGCCGGCCGCGTATAGCAATCAGCCCCAGCATTTT
CSASQPAAYSNQPQHF
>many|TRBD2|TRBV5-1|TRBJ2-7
TGCGCCAGCAGCGCATCGGGACTACACTACGAGCAGTACTTC
CASSASGLHYEQYF
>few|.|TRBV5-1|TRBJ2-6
TGCGCCAGCAGCCTATCTGACAGCGATGCTGTTTTCCGAGGGGCCAACGTCCTGACTTTC
CASSLSDSDAVFRGANVLTF
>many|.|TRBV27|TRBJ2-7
TGTGCCAGCAAAATAGCAGGGGACTGGTACGAGCAGTACTTC
CASKIAGDWYEQYF
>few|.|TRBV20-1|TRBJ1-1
TGCAGTGCTAGAGTTCGTCTGAGAAAAGCGAACACTGAAGCTTTCTTT
CSARVRLRKANTEAFF
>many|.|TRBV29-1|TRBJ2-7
TGCAGCGTTGGACAGGCCCAATCCTACGAGCAGTACTTC
CSVGQAQSYEQYF
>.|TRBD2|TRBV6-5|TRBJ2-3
TGTGCCAGCAGTTACACAATACTAGCGGGGGCGTCAGATACGCAGTATTTT
CASSYTILAGASDTQYF
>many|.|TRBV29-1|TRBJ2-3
TGCAGCGTAACCGCAGATACGCAGTATTTT
CSVTADTQYF
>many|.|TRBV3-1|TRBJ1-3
TGTGCCAGCAGCCGACAGGATTTAAGACTCAGCTCTGGAAACACCATATATTTT
CASSRQDLRLSSGNTIYF
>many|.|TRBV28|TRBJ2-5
TGTGCCAGCAGTTTTCAGATCGACAGGAGTATCCAAGAGACCCAGTACTTC
CASSFQIDRSIQETQYF
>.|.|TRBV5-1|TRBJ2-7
TGCGCCAGCAGCGAAGGGGGGGGCCAGCAGTACTTC
CASSEGGGQQYF
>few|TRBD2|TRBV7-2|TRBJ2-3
TGTGCCAGCAGCCCTCAAGGGGGACTAGCGATAGATACGCAGTATTTT
CASSPQGGLAIDTQYF
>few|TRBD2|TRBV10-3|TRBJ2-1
TGTGCCATCAGCCTAGCGGGAGAAGAAAATGAGCAGTTCTTC
CAISLAGEENEQFF
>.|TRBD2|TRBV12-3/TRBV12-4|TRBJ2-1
TGTGCCAGCAGTCCACCCTCTGGGCGGGGGGGCCATGATGAGCAGTTCTTC
CASSPPSGRGGHDEQFF
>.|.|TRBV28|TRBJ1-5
TGTGCCAGCAGTCCAGAGATGTATAGCAATCAGCCCCAGCATTTT
CASSPEMYSNQPQHF
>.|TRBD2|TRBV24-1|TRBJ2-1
TGTGCCACCAGTGATTTCAGGGCGGGAGGTAGAAATGAGCAGTTCTTC
CATSDFRAGGRNEQFF
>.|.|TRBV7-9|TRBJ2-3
TGTGCCAGCAGCTTGGGCGGGGGCGTAACTGGGGATACGCAGTATTTT
CASSLGGGVTGDTQYF
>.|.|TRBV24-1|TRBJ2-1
TGTGCCACCAGTGTTCCGGCCGGTGGTGATTCCGGAGAACAGGGTAGCGCCTACAATGAGCAGTTCTTC
CATSVPAGGDSGEQGSAYNEQFF
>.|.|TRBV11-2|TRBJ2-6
TGTGCCAGCAGCTTTCCCCGGGGATCTGGGGCCAACGTCCTGACTTTC
CASSFPRGSGANVLTF
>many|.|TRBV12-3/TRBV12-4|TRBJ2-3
TGTGCCAGCAGTTTAGAGGCTAGCAGAATCACAGATACGCAGTATTTT
CASSLEASRITDTQYF
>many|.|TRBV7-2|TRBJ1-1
TGTGCCAGCAGCTTAGTTTTCACTCGGGAAGCTTTCTTT
CASSLVFTREAFF
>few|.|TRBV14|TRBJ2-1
TGTGCCAGCCGAGTGACCGGGGAGAATGAGCAGTTCTTC
CASRVTGENEQFF
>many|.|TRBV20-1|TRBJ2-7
TGCAGTGCTAGTCTTCTAGCTCTCGGCGAGCAGTACTTC
CSASLLALGEQYF
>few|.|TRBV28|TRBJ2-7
TGTGCCAGCAGTTTTTGGGCAGGGGCCTACGAGCAGTACTTC
CASSFWAGAYEQYF
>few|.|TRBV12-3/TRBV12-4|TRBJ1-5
TGTGCCAGCACTAAGTCAAGTCAGCCCCAGCATTTT
CASTKSSQPQHF
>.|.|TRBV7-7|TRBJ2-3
TGTGCTAGCAGCTTATCGACCGCCAATACGCAGTATTTT
CASSLSTANTQYF
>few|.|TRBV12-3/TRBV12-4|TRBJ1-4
TGTGCCAGCAGCTCCGGGCTAGATAATGAAAAACTGTTTTTT
CASSSGLDNEKLFF
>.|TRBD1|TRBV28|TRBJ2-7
TGTGCCAGCAGTATGACAGGGGGCTCCTACGAGCAGTACTTC
CASSMTGGSYEQYF
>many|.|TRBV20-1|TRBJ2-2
TGCAGTGCTAGTCTGTCGGCAAACACCGGGGAGCTGTTTTTT
CSASLSANTGELFF
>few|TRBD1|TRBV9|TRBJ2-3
TGTGCCAGCAGCCAAAGCAGGACAGGGTTTGGAGATACGCAGTATTTT
CASSQSRTGFGDTQYF
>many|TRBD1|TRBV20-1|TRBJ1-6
TGCAGTGCTAGTAGGGTAACAGGGGGAAATTCACCCCTCCACTTT
CSASRVTGGNSPLHF
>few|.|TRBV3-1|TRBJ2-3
TGTGCCAGCAGCCAAGATATGAGGGGGGCAGATACGCAGTATTTT
CASSQDMRGADTQYF
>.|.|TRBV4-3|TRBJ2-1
TGCGCCAGCAGCCAAGCAGTGGGGGGAGAGCGCAATGAGCAGTTCTTC
CASSQAVGGERNEQFF
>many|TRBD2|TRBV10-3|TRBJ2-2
TGTGCCATCAGGGGGGGGACCGGGGAGCTGTTTTTT
CAIRGGTGELFF
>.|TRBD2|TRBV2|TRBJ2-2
TGTGCCAGCAGTCTCGCGGGGGGGGCAGTCGGGGAGCTGTTTTTT
CASSLAGGAVGELFF
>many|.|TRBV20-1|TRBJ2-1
TGCAGTGCCAGGGACTCCCAAGGGGCGGATGAGCAGTTCTTC
CSARDSQGADEQFF
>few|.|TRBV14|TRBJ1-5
TGTGCCAGCAGCGGGACGGACAATCAGCCCCAGCATTTT
CASSGTDNQPQHF
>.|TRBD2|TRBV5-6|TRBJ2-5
TGTGCCAGGGGCTTCGGGCTAGCGGGGCAAGAGACCCAGTACTTC
CARGFGLAGQETQYF
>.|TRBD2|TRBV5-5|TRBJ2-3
TGTGCCAGCGGTCGCGGGAGCCCAGATACGCAGTATTTT
CASGRGSPDTQYF
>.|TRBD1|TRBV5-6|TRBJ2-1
TGTGCCAGCAACCCGGACAGGGAGCTCCTTACCCAGTTCTTC
CASNPDRELLTQFF
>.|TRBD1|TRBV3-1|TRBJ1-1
TGTGCCAGCACACCGGCGGGGACAGGGGGAAATGAAGCTTTCTTT
CASTPAGTGGNEAFF
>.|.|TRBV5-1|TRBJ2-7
TGCGCCAGCTCGCAGGGCGTACAGTACGAGCAGTACTTC
CASSQGVQYEQYF
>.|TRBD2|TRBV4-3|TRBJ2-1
TGCGCCAGCAGCCAAGATGCAAGGCTAGCGGGTATCAATGAGCAGTTCTTC
CASSQDARLAGINEQFF
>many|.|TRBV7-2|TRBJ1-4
TGTGCCAGCAGCCCGCGGGGGGGTAGGAGTGAAAAACTGTTTTTT
CASSPRGGRSEKLFF
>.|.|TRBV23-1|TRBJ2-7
TGCGCCAGCAGTCAATTTTCAGTCTACGAGCAGTACTTC
CASSQFSVYEQYF
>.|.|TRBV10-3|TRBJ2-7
TGTGCCATCAGTGATGCGGGTAGGGATGGGAACGAGCAGTACTTC
CAISDAGRDGNEQYF
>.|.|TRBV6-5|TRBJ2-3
TGTGCCAGCAGTTCCCTCTGGGGGGCGGGGAACACAGATACGCAGTATTTT
CASSSLWGAGNTDTQYF
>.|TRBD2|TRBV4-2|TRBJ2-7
TGTGCCAGCAGCCAAGAGGTCGCGACTAGCGGAGCCTACGAGCAGTACTTC
CASSQEVATSGAYEQYF